One and the same sample provided the 8 T cell receptor beta chains below, sequenced in a study of blood T cell repertoires in COVID-19. Produced via immunoSEQ multiplex PCR; TCRdb's table is partial and in-frame only. The data contain 60,000 to 65,000 clones, 65% to 80% of them seen just once; the ten biggest clones take up 15% to 20%. Sequencing input: peripheral blood. Every receptor here comes from a man aged 60-69 years with acute or convalescent COVID-19.

The chain couples TRBV9 to TRBJ1-2, with TRBD1 identical over 9 bases. V lost 5 bases and J lost 6; bases outside the gene matches: 8. The CDR3 has 14 amino acids. CDR1 and CDR2 (germline): SGDLS, YYNGEE. CDR3 sequence: CASRGTGGAHGYTF. CDR3 bases: TGTGCCAGCAGAGGAACAGGGGGCGCACATGGCTACACCTTC.

The gene calls are TRBV6-5 and TRBJ1-5; D unresolved. V lost 4 bases and J 0 bases, leaving 13 bases between the germline ends. The CDR3 totals 16 residues. Germline V gene data show CDR1 as MNHEY and CDR2 as SVGAGI. CDR3: CASSFLDIDSNQPQHF. CDR3 nucleotides: TGTGCCAGCAGTTTCCTCGACATAGATAGCAATCAGCCCCAGCATTTT.

The rearrangement links TRBV9 to TRBJ2-3; the match to TRBD2 covers 10 bases. The trim removed 2 bases at V and 5 bases at J, leaving 11 bases unmatched. Germline V gene lookup returns CDR1 SGDLS and CDR2 YYNGEE. The CDR3 runs to 17 residues. The CDR3 DNA follows: TGTGCCAGCAGCGTCCTCCAAGCGGGAGGGCCGAAAGATACGCAGTATTTT. Protein sequence: CASSVLQAGGPKDTQYF.

The V call is TRBV7-3, the J call TRBJ2-3; TRBD2 is a possible D gene (5 bases). The germline V gene has CDR1 SGHTA and CDR2 FQGTGA. Trimming shortened V by 1 base and J by 1 base, and 15 bases separated the two germline ends. The CDR3 covers 17 residues. Here the CDR3 reads CASSLNAGGMGTDTQYF. DNA for the CDR3: TGTGCCAGCAGCTTAAATGCCGGAGGAATGGGCACAGATACGCAGTATTTT. The complete variable domain, with remaining parts taken from reference TRBV7-3 and TRBJ2-3, reads GAGVSQTPSNKVTEKGKYVELRCDPISGHTALYWYRQSLGQGPEFLIYFQGTGAADDSGLPNDRFFAVRPEGSVSTLKIQRTERGDSAVYLCASSLNAGGMGTDTQYFGPGTRLTVL.

The rearrangement uses TRBV7-2 and TRBJ2-2; D is perhaps TRBD2 (6 bases). The CDR3 is 14 amino acids. Germline assignment: CDR1 SGHTA and CDR2 FQGNSA. The V end lost 5 bases, the J end lost 8 bases, and 15 bases lay between the germline ends. The CDR3 nucleotides read TGTGCCAGCAGCCCAGCCCTAGCGCAGGGGGAGCTGTTTTTT. Translated: CASSPALAQGELFF.

The chain uses TRBV27 and TRBJ2-3, with 10 bases identical to TRBD2. The junction had 12 bases not matched to a gene; V was cut back by 5 bases and J by 4 bases. CDR1 and CDR2 from the germline V gene are MNHEY and SMNVEV (reference sequence). This CDR3 is 17 amino acids long. CDR3 amino acids: CASSPRGLAGESDTQYF. CDR3 bases: TGTGCCAGCAGTCCTCGGGGGCTAGCGGGAGAATCAGATACGCAGTATTTT.

This chain's CDR3 is CASSPGLAGGPLYEQYF. CDR3 nucleotides: TGTGCCAGCAGCCCGGGACTAGCGGGAGGGCCTCTCTACGAGCAGTACTTC. The chain links TRBV9 to TRBJ2-7, with 16 bases identical to TRBD2. CDR3 length equals 17 residues. Trimming at V came to 4 bases and at J to 3 bases, leaving 7 bases not matched to a gene. Germline values: CDR1 SGDLS, CDR2 YYNGEE.

The chain is built from TRBV10-3 and TRBJ1-1, with 7 bases fitting TRBD1. The CDR3 is made up of 13 amino acids. V trimming: 8 bases; J trimming: 2 bases; junction bases outside the gene matches: 5. The germline V gene encodes CDR1 ENHRY and CDR2 SYGVKD. CDR3 nucleotide sequence: TGTGCCATCCTCGGGACAGACAACACTGAAGCTTTCTTT. Amino acids: CAILGTDNTEAFF.